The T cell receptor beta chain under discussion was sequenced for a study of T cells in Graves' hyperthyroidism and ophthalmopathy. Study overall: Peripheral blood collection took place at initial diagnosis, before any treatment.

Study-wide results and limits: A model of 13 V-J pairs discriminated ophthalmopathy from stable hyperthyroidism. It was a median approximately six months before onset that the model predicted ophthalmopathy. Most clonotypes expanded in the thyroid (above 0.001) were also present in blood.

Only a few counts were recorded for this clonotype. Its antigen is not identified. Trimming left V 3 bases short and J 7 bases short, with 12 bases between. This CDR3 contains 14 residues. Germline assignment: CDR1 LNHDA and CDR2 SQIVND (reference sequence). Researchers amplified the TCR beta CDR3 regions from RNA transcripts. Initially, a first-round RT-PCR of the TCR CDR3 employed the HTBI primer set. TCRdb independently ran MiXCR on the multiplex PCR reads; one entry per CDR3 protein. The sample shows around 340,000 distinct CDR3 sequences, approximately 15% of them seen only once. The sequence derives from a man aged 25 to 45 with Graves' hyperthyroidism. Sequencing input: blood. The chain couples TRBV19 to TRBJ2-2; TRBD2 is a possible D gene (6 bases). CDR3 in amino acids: CASSMERVRGELFF. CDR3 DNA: TGTGCCAGTAGTATGGAGCGGGTTCGCGGGGAGCTGTTTTTT.